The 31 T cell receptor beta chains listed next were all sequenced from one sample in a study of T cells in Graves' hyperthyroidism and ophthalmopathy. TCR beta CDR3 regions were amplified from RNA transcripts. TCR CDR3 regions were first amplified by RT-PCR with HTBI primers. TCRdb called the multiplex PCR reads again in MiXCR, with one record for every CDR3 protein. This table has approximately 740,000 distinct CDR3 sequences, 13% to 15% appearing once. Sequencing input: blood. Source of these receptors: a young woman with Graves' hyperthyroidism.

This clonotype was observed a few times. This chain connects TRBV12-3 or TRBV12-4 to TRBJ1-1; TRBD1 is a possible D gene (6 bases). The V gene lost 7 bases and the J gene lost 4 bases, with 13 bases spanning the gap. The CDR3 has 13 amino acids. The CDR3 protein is CASTVDRSTEAFF. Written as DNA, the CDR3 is TGTGCCAGCACCGTCGACAGGAGCACTGAAGCTTTCTTT.

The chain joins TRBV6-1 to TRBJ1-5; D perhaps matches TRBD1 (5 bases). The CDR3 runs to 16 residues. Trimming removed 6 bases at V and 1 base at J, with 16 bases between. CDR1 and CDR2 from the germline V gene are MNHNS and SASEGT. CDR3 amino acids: CASSQGPKWSNQPQHF. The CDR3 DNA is TGTGCCAGCAGCCAGGGCCCTAAATGGAGCAATCAGCCCCAGCATTTT.

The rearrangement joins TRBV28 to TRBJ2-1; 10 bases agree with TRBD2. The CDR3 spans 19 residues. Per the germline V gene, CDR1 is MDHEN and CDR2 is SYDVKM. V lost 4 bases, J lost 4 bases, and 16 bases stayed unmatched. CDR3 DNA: TGTGCCAGCAGTTCTATGGGGGCGAGCGGGAGGGCCGGTTACAATGAGCAGTTCTTC. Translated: CASSSMGASGRAGYNEQFF.

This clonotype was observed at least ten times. This chain's CDR3 is CASSPRRTSAYEQYF. In DNA form, the CDR3 reads TGTGCCAGCAGCCCCAGGAGGACTAGCGCCTACGAGCAGTACTTC. The J gene is TRBJ2-7, the V gene TRBV7-8; 9 bases are a match to TRBD2. In germline, CDR1 is SGHVS, CDR2 FQNEAQ. This CDR3 contains 15 residues. V dropped 5 bases and J dropped 2; count of bases not matched to a gene: 7.

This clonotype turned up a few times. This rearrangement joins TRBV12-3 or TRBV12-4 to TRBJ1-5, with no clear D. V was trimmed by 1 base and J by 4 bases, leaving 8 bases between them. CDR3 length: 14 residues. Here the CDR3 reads CASSLGPPNQPQHF. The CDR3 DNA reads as TGTGCCAGCAGTTTAGGCCCCCCTAATCAGCCCCAGCATTTT.

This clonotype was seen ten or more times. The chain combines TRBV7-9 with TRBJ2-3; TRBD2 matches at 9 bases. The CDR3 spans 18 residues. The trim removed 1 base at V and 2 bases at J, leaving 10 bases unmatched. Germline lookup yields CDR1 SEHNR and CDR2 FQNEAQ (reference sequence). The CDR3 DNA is TGTGCCAGCAGCTTAGGGACTAGCGTTCGGGCCCACACAGATACGCAGTATTTT. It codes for CASSLGTSVRAHTDTQYF.

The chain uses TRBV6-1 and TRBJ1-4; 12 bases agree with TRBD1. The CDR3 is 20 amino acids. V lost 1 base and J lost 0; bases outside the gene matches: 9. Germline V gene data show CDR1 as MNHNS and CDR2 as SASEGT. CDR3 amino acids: CASSEVLNRDRGPTNEKLFF. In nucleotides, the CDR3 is TGTGCCAGCAGTGAAGTTCTCAACCGGGACAGGGGGCCAACTAATGAAAAACTGTTTTTT.

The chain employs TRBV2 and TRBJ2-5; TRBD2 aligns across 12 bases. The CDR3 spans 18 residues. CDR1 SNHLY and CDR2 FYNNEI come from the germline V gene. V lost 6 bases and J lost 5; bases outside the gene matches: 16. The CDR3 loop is CASSSGLAGNPGVETQYF. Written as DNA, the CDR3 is TGTGCCAGCAGCTCCGGACTAGCGGGAAACCCCGGCGTGGAGACCCAGTACTTC.

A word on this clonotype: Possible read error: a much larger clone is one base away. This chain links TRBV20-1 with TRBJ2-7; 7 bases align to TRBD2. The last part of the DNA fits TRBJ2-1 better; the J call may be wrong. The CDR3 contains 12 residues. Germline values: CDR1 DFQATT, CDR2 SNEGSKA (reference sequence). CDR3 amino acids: CSVGSGHYEQFF. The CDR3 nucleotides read TGCAGTGTGGGTAGCGGGCATTACGAGCAGTTCTTC.

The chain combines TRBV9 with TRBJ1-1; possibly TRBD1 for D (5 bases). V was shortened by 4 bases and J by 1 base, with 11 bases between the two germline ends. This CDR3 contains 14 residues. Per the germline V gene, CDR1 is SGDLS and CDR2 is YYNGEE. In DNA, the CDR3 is TGTGCCAGCAGCCTCGACAGTACGAACACTGAAGCTTTCTTT. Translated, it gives CASSLDSTNTEAFF. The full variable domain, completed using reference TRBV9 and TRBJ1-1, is DSGVTQTPKHLITATGQRVTLRCSPRSGDLSVYWYQQSLDQGLQFLIQYYNGEERAKGNILERFSAQQFPDLHSELNLSSLELGDSALYFCASSLDSTNTEAFFGQGTRLTVV.

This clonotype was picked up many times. This chain's CDR3 is CASSLAGVINEQFF. In DNA form, the CDR3 reads TGTGCCAGCAGCTTGGCGGGAGTAATAAATGAGCAGTTCTTC. The genes are TRBV7-3 and TRBJ2-1; TRBD2 matches at 7 bases. This CDR3 comprises 14 residues. Germline CDR1 reads SGHTA; CDR2 reads FQGTGA. The junction had 6 bases not matched to a gene; V was cut back by 3 bases and J by 7 bases.

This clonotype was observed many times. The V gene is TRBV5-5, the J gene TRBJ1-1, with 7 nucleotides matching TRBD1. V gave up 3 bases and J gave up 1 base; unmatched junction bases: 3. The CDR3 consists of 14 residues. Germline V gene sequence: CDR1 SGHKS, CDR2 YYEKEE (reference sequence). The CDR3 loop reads CASSYRTGNTEAFF. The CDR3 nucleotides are TGTGCCAGCAGCTATCGGACAGGGAACACTGAAGCTTTCTTT. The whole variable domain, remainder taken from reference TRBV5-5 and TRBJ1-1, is DAGVTQSPTHLIKTRGQQVTLRCSPISGHKSVSWYQQVLGQGPQFIFQYYEKEERGRGNFPDRFSARQFPNYSSELNVNALLLGDSALYLCASSYRTGNTEAFFGQGTRLTVV.

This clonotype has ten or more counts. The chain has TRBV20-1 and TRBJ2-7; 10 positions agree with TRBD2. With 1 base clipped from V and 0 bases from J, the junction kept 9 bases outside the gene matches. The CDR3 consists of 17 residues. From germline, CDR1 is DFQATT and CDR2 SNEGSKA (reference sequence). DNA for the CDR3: TGCAGTGCTAGAGCCCTTAGCGGGAGGATAAGCTCCTACGAGCAGTACTTC. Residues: CSARALSGRISSYEQYF.

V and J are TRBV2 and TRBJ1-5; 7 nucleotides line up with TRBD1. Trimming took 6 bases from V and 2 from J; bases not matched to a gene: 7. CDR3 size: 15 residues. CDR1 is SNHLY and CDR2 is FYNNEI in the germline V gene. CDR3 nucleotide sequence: TGTGCCAGCAGATTGGACAGGATGGGCAATCAGCCCCAGCATTTT. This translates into CASRLDRMGNQPQHF.

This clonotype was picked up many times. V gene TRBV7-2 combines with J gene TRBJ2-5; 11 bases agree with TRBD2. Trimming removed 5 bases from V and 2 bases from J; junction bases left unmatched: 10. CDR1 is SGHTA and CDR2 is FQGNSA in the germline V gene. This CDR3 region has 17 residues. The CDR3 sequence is CASSPWGTSGIQETQYF. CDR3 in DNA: TGTGCCAGCAGCCCGTGGGGGACTAGCGGCATACAAGAGACCCAGTACTTC. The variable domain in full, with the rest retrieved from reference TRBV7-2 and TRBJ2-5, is GAGVSQSPSNKVTEKGKDVELRCDPISGHTALYWYRQSLGQGLEFLIYFQGNSAPDKSGLPSDRFSAERTGGSVSTLTIQRTQQEDSAVYLCASSPWGTSGIQETQYFGPGTRLLVL.

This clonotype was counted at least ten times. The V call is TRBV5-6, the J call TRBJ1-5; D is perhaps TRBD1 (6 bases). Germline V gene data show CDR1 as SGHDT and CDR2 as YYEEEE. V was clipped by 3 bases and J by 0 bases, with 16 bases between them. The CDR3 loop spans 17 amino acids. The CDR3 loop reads CASSSGQRYRSNQPQHF. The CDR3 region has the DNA TGTGCCAGCAGCTCCGGACAGAGGTATCGTAGCAATCAGCCCCAGCATTTT.

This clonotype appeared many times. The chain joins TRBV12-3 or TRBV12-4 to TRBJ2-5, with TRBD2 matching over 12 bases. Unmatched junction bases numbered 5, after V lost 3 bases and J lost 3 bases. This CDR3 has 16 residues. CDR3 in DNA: TGTGCCAGCAGTTTCTTGCGGACTAGCGGGAAAGAGACCCAGTACTTC. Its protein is CASSFLRTSGKETQYF.

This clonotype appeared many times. CDR3 DNA sequence: TGTGCCTGGAGTGTACAACTGGGATCAGATACGCAGTATTTT. Translation: CAWSVQLGSDTQYF. This chain joins TRBV30 and TRBJ2-3; D gene ambiguous. The V gene lost 0 bases and the J gene lost 4 bases, with 11 bases spanning the gap. From germline, CDR1 is GTSNPN and CDR2 SVGIG (reference sequence). The CDR3 covers 14 residues.

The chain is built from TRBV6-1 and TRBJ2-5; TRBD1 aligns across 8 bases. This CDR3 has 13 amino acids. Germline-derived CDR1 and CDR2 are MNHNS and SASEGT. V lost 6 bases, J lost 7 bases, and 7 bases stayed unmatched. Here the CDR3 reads CASRHTGQGTQYF. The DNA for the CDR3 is TGTGCCAGCAGACACACCGGACAGGGGACCCAGTACTTC.

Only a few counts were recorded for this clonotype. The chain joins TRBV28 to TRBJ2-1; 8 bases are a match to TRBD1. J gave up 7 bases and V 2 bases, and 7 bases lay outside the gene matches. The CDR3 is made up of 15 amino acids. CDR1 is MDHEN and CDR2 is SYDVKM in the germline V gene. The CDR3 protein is CASSLITGGVNEQFF. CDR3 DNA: TGTGCCAGCAGTTTAATCACAGGGGGTGTTAATGAGCAGTTCTTC.

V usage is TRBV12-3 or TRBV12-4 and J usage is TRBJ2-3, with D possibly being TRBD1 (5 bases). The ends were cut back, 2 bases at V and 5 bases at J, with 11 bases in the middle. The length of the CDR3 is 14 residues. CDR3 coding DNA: TGTGCCAGCAGTTTAACCAGGGTCGGAGATACGCAGTATTTT. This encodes CASSLTRVGDTQYF.

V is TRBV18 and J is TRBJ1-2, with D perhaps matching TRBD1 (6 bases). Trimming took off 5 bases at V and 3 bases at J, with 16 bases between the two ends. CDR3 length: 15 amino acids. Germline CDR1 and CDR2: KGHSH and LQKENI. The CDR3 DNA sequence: TGTGCCAGCTCAGCCCGACAGGTCCCGGACTATGGCTACACCTTC. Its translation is CASSARQVPDYGYTF.

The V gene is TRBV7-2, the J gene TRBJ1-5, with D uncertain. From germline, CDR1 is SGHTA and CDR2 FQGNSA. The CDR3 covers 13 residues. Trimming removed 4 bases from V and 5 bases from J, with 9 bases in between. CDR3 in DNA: TGTGCCAGCAGCTCCCGCCTTGATCAGCCCCAGCATTTT. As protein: CASSSRLDQPQHF.

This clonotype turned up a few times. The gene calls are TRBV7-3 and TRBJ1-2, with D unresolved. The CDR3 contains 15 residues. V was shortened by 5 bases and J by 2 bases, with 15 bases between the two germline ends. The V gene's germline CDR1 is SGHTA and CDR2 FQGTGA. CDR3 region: CASSPAPDLNYGYTF. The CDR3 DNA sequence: TGTGCCAGCAGCCCCGCCCCCGATTTAAACTATGGCTACACCTTC.

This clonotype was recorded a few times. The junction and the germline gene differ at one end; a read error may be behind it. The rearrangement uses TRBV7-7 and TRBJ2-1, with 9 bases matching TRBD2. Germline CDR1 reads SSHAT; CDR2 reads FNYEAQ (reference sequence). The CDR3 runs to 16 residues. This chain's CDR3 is CASSPSSGTPYNEQFF. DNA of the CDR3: TGTGCTAGCAGCCCATCTAGCGGGACCCCCTACAATGAGCAGTTCTTC.

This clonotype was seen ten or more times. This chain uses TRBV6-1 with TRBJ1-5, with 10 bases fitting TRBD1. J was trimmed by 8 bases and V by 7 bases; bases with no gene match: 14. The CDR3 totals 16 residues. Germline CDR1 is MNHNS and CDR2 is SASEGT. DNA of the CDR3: TGTGCCAGCATAACTTCTGAGGACAGGGGGTCGGAGCCCCAGCATTTT. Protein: CASITSEDRGSEPQHF.

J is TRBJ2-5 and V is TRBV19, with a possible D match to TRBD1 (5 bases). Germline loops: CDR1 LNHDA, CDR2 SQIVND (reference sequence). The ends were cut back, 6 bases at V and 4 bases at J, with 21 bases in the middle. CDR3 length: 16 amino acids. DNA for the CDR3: TGTGCCAGTAGCCACAGGTCGGAGCTGCGAGGAGAGACCCAGTACTTC. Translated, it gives CASSHRSELRGETQYF.

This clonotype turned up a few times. This CDR3 is CASSEFRQGKNEQFF. CDR3 coding DNA: TGCGCCAGCAGTGAATTTAGACAGGGTAAGAATGAGCAGTTCTTC. The chain has TRBV10-1 and TRBJ2-1; 7 nucleotides agree with TRBD1. Germline CDR1 and CDR2: WNHNN and SYGVQD (reference sequence). There are 15 residues in the CDR3. Unmatched junction bases numbered 9, after V lost 3 bases and J lost 7 bases.

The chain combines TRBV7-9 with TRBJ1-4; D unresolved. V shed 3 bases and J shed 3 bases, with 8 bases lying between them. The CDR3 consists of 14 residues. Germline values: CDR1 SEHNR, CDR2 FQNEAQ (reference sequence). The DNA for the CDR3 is TGTGCCAGCAGCTTCCAAACATCTAATGAAAAACTGTTTTTT. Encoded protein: CASSFQTSNEKLFF.

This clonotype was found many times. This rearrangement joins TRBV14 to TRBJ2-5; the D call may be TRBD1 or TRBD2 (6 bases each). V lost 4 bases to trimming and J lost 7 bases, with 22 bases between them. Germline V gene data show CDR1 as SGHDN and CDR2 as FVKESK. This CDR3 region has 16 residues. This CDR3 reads CASSPTAERGLGTQYF. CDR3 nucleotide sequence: TGTGCCAGCAGCCCTACCGCGGAACGGGGGCTGGGGACCCAGTACTTC.

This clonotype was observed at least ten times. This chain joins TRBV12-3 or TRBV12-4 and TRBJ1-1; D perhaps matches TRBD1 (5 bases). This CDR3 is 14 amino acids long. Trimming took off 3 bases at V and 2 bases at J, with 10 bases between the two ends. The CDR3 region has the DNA TGTGCCAGCAGTTTTTCCGGGGCAAACACTGAAGCTTTCTTT. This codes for CASSFSGANTEAFF.